Included here is one TCR beta chain sequence, with context. Its antigen is currently unknown. The sample is drawn from a study of human T cells and chemical hapten exposure. Study-level findings and limits: Patch test score tracked positively with PT1 expanded TCR counts.

The time point here: patch test 3, about 24 weeks after DPC sensitization. Treatment denoted: therapeutic diphenylcyclopropenone sensitization with weekly scalp DPC. Blood collection happened ahead of applying each patch test. TCRdb reprocessed the RACE reads via MiXCR and lists one record per CDR3 protein. The data show some 110,000 distinct CDR3 sequences, less than 45% seen once. The CDR3 consists of 13 residues. Germline V gives CDR1 ENHRY, CDR2 SYGVKD. J gave up 9 bases and V 6 bases, and 6 bases lay outside the gene matches. Source: whole blood, taken in connection with sensitization to the hapten diphenylcyclopropenone (DPC). The V gene is TRBV10-3, the J gene TRBJ2-1, with 9 nucleotides matching TRBD1. This receptor was identified in a man aged 35 to 55 with alopecia areata. Some clones in this sample may be carry-over from other donors' samples. CDR3 DNA: TGTGCCATCAGGACGACAGGGGGATTTGAGCAGTTCTTC. This sequence encodes CAIRTTGGFEQFF.